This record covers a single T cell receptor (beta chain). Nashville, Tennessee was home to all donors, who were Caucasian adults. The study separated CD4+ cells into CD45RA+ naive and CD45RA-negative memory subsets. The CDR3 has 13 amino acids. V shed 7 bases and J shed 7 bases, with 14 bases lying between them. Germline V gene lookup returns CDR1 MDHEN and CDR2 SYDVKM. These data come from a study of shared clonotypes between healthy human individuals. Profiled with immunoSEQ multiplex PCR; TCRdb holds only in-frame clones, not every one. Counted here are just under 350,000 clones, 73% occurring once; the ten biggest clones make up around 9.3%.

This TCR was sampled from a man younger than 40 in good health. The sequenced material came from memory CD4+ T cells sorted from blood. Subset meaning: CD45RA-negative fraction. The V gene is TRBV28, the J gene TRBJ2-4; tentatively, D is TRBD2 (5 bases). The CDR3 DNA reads TGTGCCAGCACCCCTTCGAGGGCGAACATTCAGTACTTC. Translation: CASTPSRANIQYF.